Each of the 20 T cell receptor beta chains below was sequenced from the same sample in a study of shared clonotypes between healthy human individuals. Cells designated naive CD8 were CD45RO-negative and were positively selected for CCR7, with terminally differentiated effector memory CD45RA+ cells excluded. Method: immunoSEQ multiplex PCR; TCRdb's copy keeps in-frame clones and lacks some. The sample gives approximately 810,000 clones, around 92% of which show up once; 24% is in the top ten. Sequencing was done on a sample of naive CD8+ T cells sorted from blood. These receptors originate from a young man in good health.

This sequence joins TRBV5-4 and TRBJ2-3; D is perhaps TRBD2 (5 bases). The CDR3 extends over 16 amino acids. V lost 1 base, J lost 5 bases, and 17 bases lay in between. The germline CDR1 and CDR2 sequences are SGHNT and YYREEE (reference sequence). In nucleotides, the CDR3 is TGTGCCAGCAGCTTGTCTGAGGGCCGCGCGGGAGATACGCAGTATTTT. This codes for CASSLSEGRAGDTQYF.

The V and J genes are TRBV29-1 and TRBJ2-2; D might be TRBD2 (5 bases). The CDR3 is made up of 13 amino acids. The germline V gene encodes CDR1 SQVTM and CDR2 ANQGSEA. Trimming took off 7 bases at V and 1 base at J, with 10 bases between the two ends. The CDR3: CSGEGENTGELFF. CDR3 bases: TGCAGCGGCGAGGGTGAGAACACCGGGGAGCTGTTTTTT.

Only a few counts were recorded for this clone. The genes are TRBV28 and TRBJ2-1; the match to TRBD1 covers 7 bases. The trim removed 5 bases at V and 5 bases at J, leaving 12 bases unmatched. This CDR3 has 16 residues. From germline, CDR1 is MDHEN and CDR2 SYDVKM. Written as DNA, the CDR3 is TGTGCCAGCAGTATAACAGCCGGGACAGCAGACAATGAGCAGTTCTTC. Translating gives CASSITAGTADNEQFF. The full variable domain, completed using reference TRBV28 and TRBJ2-1, is DVKVTQSSRYLVKRTGEKVFLECVQDMDHENMFWYRQDPGLGLRLIYFSYDVKMKEKGDIPEGYSVSREKKERFSLILESASTNQTSMYLCASSITAGTADNEQFFGPGTRLTVL.

The chain combines TRBV19 with TRBJ2-3, with D maybe TRBD2 (5 bases). Germline CDR1 is LNHDA and CDR2 is SQIVND (reference sequence). The CDR3 has 16 residues. V was clipped by 1 base and J by 4 bases, with 15 bases between them. CDR3 residues: CASSIGVSPRADTQYF. CDR3 bases: TGTGCCAGTAGTATAGGAGTCTCTCCGAGGGCAGATACGCAGTATTTT.

The chain joins TRBV30 to TRBJ2-1; no clear D. Deletions cut 2 bases from V and 7 bases from J, with 3 bases between. The CDR3 sequence is 10 residues long. Germline CDR1 and CDR2: GTSNPN and SVGIG (reference sequence). The CDR3 is CAWSRNEQFF. CDR3 coding DNA: TGTGCCTGGAGTCGTAATGAGCAGTTCTTC. Looking up the rest from reference TRBV30 and TRBJ2-1 gives the full variable domain: SQTIHQWPATLVQPVGSPLSLECTVEGTSNPNLYWYRQAAGRGLQLLFYSVGIGQISSEVPQNLSASRPQDRQFILSSKKLLLSDSGFYLCAWSRNEQFFGPGTRLTVL.

The V call is TRBV28, the J call TRBJ2-1, with 8 bases lining up with TRBD2. This CDR3 comprises 15 residues. Germline V gene data show CDR1 as MDHEN and CDR2 as SYDVKM. J gave up 7 bases and V 3 bases, and 8 bases lay outside the gene matches. The CDR3 is CASSFSKRESNEQFF. In DNA form, the CDR3 reads TGTGCCAGCAGTTTTTCCAAGCGGGAGAGTAATGAGCAGTTCTTC.

The DNA for the CDR3 is TGTGCCAGCAGTGAAGCGGGAGGGGACTCCTACAATGAGCAGTTCTTC. Residues: CASSEAGGDSYNEQFF. The chain is built from TRBV2 and TRBJ2-1; 7 nucleotides agree with TRBD2. Losses at the gene ends were 0 bases for V and 0 bases for J; bases not matched to a gene: 2. Germline CDR1 SNHLY, CDR2 FYNNEI. CDR3 length: 16 amino acids.

The CDR3 loop is CASSFRAEYEQYF. For the CDR3, the DNA is TGTGCCAGCAGTTTTAGGGCTGAGTACGAGCAGTACTTC. The V gene is TRBV27, the J gene TRBJ2-7; unclear D gene. The V gene lost 3 bases and the J gene lost 4 bases, with 10 bases spanning the gap. CDR3 length equals 13 residues. CDR1 is MNHEY, CDR2 SMNVEV, per germline (reference sequence).

V is TRBV28 and J is TRBJ1-4; D is unresolved. The germline CDR1 and CDR2 sequences are MDHEN and SYDVKM. CDR3 length: 17 residues. The ends were cut back, 7 bases at V and 4 bases at J, with 22 bases in the middle. CDR3 DNA: TGTGCCAGCATGACGGGTTGGCACGGCGCCCGTAATGAAAAACTGTTTTTT. Protein product: CASMTGWHGARNEKLFF.

The J gene is TRBJ2-7, the V gene TRBV27; D perhaps matches TRBD1 (6 bases). Trimming stripped 5 bases from V and 1 base from J, with 12 bases between. The CDR3 consists of 14 residues. Germline V gene data show CDR1 as MNHEY and CDR2 as SMNVEV (reference sequence). The CDR3 DNA is TGTGCCAGCAGTCACCTACAGGGATCCTACGAGCAGTACTTC. Its translation: CASSHLQGSYEQYF.

The chain joins TRBV6-1 to TRBJ2-7; weak D call: TRBD2 (5 bases). The CDR3 runs to 12 residues. Germline loops: CDR1 MNHNS, CDR2 SASEGT. V lost 4 bases to trimming and J lost 9 bases, with 13 bases between them. CDR3 amino acids: CASSGGNGGQYF. CDR3 DNA sequence: TGTGCCAGCAGTGGAGGGAACGGAGGGCAGTACTTC.

A single count supports this clone. The gene calls are TRBV13 and TRBJ2-7; D gene unclear. The germline V gene has CDR1 PRHDT and CDR2 FYEKMQ (reference sequence). This CDR3 has 12 amino acids. Trimming took off 5 bases at V and 4 bases at J, with 9 bases between the two ends. As DNA, the CDR3 is TGTGCCAGCAGCATAAGGGCTTACGAGCAGTACTTC. Protein product: CASSIRAYEQYF.

The chain joins TRBV7-9 to TRBJ2-1; TRBD1 matches 8 bases. Losses at the gene ends were 6 bases for V and 13 bases for J; bases not matched to a gene: 8. The CDR3 runs 12 residues. Germline V CDR1 and CDR2: SEHNR, FQNEAQ (reference sequence). The CDR3 DNA reads as TGTGCCAGCAGTTTTGGACAGGGAGGACAGTTCTTC. Translating gives CASSFGQGGQFF.

The chain combines TRBV5-4 with TRBJ1-2, with 8 bases lining up with TRBD1. There are 14 residues in the CDR3. Germline assignment: CDR1 SGHNT and CDR2 YYREEE (reference sequence). Trimming took 5 bases from V and 4 from J; bases not matched to a gene: 7. CDR3 loop: CASRLDRGVYGYTF. CDR3 DNA sequence: TGTGCCAGCAGACTCGACAGGGGCGTCTATGGCTACACCTTC. Based on the CDR3 plus reference TRBV5-4 and TRBJ1-2, the full variable domain is ETGVTQSPTHLIKTRGQQVTLRCSSQSGHNTVSWYQQALGQGPQFIFQYYREEENGRGNFPPRFSGLQFPNYSSELNVNALELDDSALYLCASRLDRGVYGYTFGSGTRLTVV.

Concerning this clone itself: Other DNA sequences from this sample encode an identical CDR3 as well. The V and J genes are TRBV9 and TRBJ2-3; D is undetermined. Germline CDR1 and CDR2: SGDLS and YYNGEE. This CDR3 spans 11 amino acids. The V and J ends lost 0 bases and 8 bases respectively, with 4 bases between them. In DNA, the CDR3 is TGTGCCAGCAGCGTAGGAAGTACGCAGTATTTT. Protein: CASSVGSTQYF.

This chain links TRBV4-1 with TRBJ2-3; tentative D call: TRBD1 (6 bases). Germline V gene data show CDR1 as MGHRA and CDR2 as YSYEKL. The CDR3 contains 15 residues. The V and J ends lost 0 bases and 3 bases respectively, with 10 bases between them. The CDR3 sequence is CASSQEGARTDTQYF. The CDR3 region has the DNA TGCGCCAGCAGCCAAGAGGGGGCCAGGACAGATACGCAGTATTTT.

This CDR3 is CASSDPGDLSYNEQFF. The CDR3, as DNA: TGTGCCAGTAGTGACCCGGGGGATCTCTCCTACAATGAGCAGTTCTTC. This chain uses TRBV19 with TRBJ2-1; a weak D match, TRBD2 (6 bases). Germline-derived CDR1 and CDR2 are LNHDA and SQIVND (reference sequence). Deletions cut 5 bases from V and 0 bases from J, with 14 bases between. CDR3 size: 16 residues.

The chain joins TRBV7-9 to TRBJ2-5, with unresolved D. This CDR3 comprises 13 residues. Germline V gene lookup returns CDR1 SEHNR and CDR2 FQNEAQ (reference sequence). V lost 3 bases and J lost 5, with 10 bases in between. The chain's CDR3 is CASSFRQSETQYF. In DNA form, the CDR3 reads TGTGCCAGCAGCTTTAGGCAGTCCGAGACCCAGTACTTC. Looking up the rest from reference TRBV7-9 and TRBJ2-5 gives the full variable domain: DTGVSQNPRHKITKRGQNVTFRCDPISEHNRLYWYRQTLGQGPEFLTYFQNEAQLEKSRLLSDRFSAERPKGSFSTLEIQRTEQGDSAMYLCASSFRQSETQYFGPGTRLLVL.

This clone was detected once. V is TRBV5-6 and J is TRBJ2-7, with D uncertain. CDR1 SGHDT and CDR2 YYEEEE come from the germline V gene. With 2 bases removed from V and 5 bases from J, the gap between germline ends came to 11 bases. This CDR3 has 13 amino acids. The CDR3 nucleotides read TGTGCCAGCAGCTTTGGTGGAAGCGACGAGCAGTACTTC. Translating it yields CASSFGGSDEQYF.

The V call is TRBV2, the J call TRBJ2-1; weak D call: TRBD1 (6 bases). Trimming removed 4 bases from V and 3 bases from J, with 7 bases in between. This CDR3 has 13 amino acids. The germline V gene has CDR1 SNHLY and CDR2 FYNNEI. CDR3 protein: CASSVDSYNEQFF. The CDR3 DNA follows: TGTGCCAGCAGTGTGGACAGCTACAATGAGCAGTTCTTC.